Sequencing of this TCR beta chain was carried out in a study of cytomegalovirus exposure and HLA in healthy donors. Both 60 Vbeta primers and 13 Jbeta primers went into the PCR. Assay: immunoSEQ multiplex PCR; the TCRdb copy retains only in-frame clones and omits some. The data show around 190,000 clones, over 65% seen once. The V gene lost 2 bases and the J gene lost 5 bases, with 12 bases spanning the gap. This CDR3 region has 15 residues. Germline V gene sequence: CDR1 KGHSH, CDR2 LQKENI. Concerning this clone: Antigen unknown.

General observations from the study: Analyzed later, association rates of TCRs varied across HLA loci, with DRB1 most and HLA-C fewest. Testing in vitro showed a few CMV-associated chains specific for CMV antigens. Earlier results showed most TCR beta V segments being productive about 87% or about 30% of the time. Researchers counted 150 to 200 TCR beta chains as cytomegalovirus-associated.

The receptor was isolated from a man aged 40-50 years in good health and CMV-seropositive. The specimen was PBMCs. The V gene is TRBV18, the J gene TRBJ2-2, with D tentatively TRBD2 (6 bases). CDR3 DNA sequence: TGTGCCAGCTCACCAGGGACCGCGGGAACCGGGGAGCTGTTTTTT. This translates into CASSPGTAGTGELFF.